This T cell receptor (beta chain) was retrieved from a study of identical twins. Each CDR3 protein is one row after TCRdb ran MiXCR on the 5' RACE reads. The table lists hundreds of thousands of distinct CDR3 sequences, around 12% of them singletons. This CDR3 has 13 residues. Trimming left V 4 bases short and J 2 bases short, with 5 bases between. CDR1 is MNHEY, CDR2 SVGAGI, per germline. Many counts were recorded for this clonotype. The same data also contributed to another study, on yellow fever vaccine responses in identical twins.

This receptor was taken from a woman aged 18-29 years in good health. Specimen: PBMCs. The chain combines TRBV6-5 with TRBJ2-2; no definite D call. The CDR3 nucleotides read TGTGCCAGCAGTTTATACAACACCGGGGAGCTGTTTTTT. It encodes CASSLYNTGELFF.